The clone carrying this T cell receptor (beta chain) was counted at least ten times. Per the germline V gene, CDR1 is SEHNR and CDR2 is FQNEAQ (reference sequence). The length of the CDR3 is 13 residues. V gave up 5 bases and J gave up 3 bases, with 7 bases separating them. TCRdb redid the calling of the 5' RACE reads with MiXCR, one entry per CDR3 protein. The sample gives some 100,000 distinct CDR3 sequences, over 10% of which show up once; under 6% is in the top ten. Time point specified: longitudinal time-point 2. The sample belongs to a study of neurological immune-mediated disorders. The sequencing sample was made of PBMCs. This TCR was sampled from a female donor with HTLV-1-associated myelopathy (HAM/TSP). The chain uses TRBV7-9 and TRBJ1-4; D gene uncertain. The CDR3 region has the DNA TGTGCCAGCAGCGGAGTGTCTAATGAAAAACTGTTTTTT. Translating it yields CASSGVSNEKLFF.